What follows is one T cell receptor beta chain and its context. From blood CD8+ and CD4+ T cells, TCR beta sequences were generated. The sample is drawn from a study of CD8 T cells in Susac syndrome. Trimming stripped 5 bases from V and 2 bases from J, with 19 bases between. Germline CDR1 SQVTM, CDR2 ANQGSEA. The CDR3 runs to 15 residues. Reverse transcription of roughly 0.45 to 1 ug RNA was performed with random hexamers. TCRdb reprocessed the immunoSEQ multiplex PCR reads with MiXCR, giving one entry per CDR3 protein. Here the sample spans roughly 200,000 distinct CDR3 sequences, around 95% being singletons.

The gene calls are TRBV29-1 and TRBJ2-7; D is unresolved. Material: CD8+ T cells from PBMCs. The sequence was obtained from a human donor with multiple sclerosis. CDR3 in amino acids: CSVQGRVGRTYEQYF. In nucleotides, the CDR3 is TGCAGCGTTCAAGGTCGAGTCGGACGAACCTACGAGCAGTACTTC.